Listed here is a single T cell receptor (beta chain). Its specificity is not known. Other DNA sequences of this sample code for an identical CDR3. Trimming stripped 8 bases from V and 5 bases from J, with 12 bases between. Looked up from germline, CDR1 is MDHEN and CDR2 is SYDVKM. The CDR3 has 13 amino acids. This specimen comes from a study of cytomegalovirus exposure and HLA in healthy donors. Study-wide findings and caveats: When presence/absence was analysed, sequencing depth was taken to be roughly uniform across donors.

Both 60 Vbeta primers and 13 Jbeta primers went into the PCR. The protocol was immunoSEQ multiplex PCR, while the TCRdb copy is restricted to in-frame clones and leaves out a portion. The sample contains about 150,000 clones, about 80% of which appear only once. The chain has TRBV28 and TRBJ1-4; D ambiguous. Input material: PBMCs. The source of this sequence is a woman in her fifties or sixties in good health and CMV-seropositive. The CDR3 protein is CASFTRRNEKLFF. Written as DNA, the CDR3 is TGTGCCAGCTTTACAAGAAGAAATGAAAAACTGTTTTTT.